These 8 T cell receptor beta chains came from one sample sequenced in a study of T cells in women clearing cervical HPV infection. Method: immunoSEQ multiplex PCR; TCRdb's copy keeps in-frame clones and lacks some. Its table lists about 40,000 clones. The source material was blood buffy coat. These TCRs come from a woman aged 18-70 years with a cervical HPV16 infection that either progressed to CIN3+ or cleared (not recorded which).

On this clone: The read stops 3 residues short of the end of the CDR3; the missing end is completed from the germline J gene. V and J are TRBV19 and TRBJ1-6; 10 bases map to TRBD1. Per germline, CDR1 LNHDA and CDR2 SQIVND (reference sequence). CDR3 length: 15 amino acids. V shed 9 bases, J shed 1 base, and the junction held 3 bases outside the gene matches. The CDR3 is CASRDRGSYNSPLHF. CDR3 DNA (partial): TGTGCCAGCAGGGACAGGGGATCCTATAATTCACCC.

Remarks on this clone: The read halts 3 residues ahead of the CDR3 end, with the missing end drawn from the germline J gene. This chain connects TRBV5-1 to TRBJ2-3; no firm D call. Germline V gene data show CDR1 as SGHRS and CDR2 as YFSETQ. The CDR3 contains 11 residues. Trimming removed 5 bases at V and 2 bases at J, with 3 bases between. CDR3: CASSYTDTQYF. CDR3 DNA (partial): TGCGCCAGCAGTTACACAGATACG.

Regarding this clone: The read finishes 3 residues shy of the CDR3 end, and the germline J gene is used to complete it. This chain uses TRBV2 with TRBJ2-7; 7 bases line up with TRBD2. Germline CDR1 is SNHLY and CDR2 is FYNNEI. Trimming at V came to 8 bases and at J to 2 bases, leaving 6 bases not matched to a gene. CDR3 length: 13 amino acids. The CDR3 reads CASGGELTYEQYF. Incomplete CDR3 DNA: TGTGCCAGCGGGGGGGAATTAACCTACGAG. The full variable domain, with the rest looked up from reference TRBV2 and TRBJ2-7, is EPEVTQTPSHQVTQMGQEVILRCVPISNHLYFYWYRQILGQKVEFLVSFYNNEISEKSEIFDDQFSVERPDGSNFTLKIRSTKLEDSAMYFCASGGELTYEQYFGPGTRLTVT.

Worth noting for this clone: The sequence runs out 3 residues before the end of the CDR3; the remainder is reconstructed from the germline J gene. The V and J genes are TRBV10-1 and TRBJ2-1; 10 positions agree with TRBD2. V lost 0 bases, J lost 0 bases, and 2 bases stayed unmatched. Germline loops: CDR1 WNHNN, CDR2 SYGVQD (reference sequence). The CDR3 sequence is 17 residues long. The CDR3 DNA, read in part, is TGCGCCAGCAGTGAGTCGACTAGCGGGCGCTCCTACAATGAG. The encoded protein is CASSESTSGRSYNE. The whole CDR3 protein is CASSESTSGRSYNEQFF.

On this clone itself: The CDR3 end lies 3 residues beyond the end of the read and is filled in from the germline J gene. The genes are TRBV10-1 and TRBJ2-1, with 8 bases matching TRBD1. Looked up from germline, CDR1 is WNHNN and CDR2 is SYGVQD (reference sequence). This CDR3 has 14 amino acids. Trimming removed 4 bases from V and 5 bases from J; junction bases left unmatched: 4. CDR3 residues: CASSVNRGNNEQFF. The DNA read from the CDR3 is TGCGCCAGCAGTGTAAACAGGGGGAACAATGAG.

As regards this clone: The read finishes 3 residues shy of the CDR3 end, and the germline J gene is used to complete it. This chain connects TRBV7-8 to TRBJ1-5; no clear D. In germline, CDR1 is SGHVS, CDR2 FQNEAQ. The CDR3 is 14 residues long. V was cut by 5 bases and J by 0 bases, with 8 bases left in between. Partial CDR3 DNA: TGTGCCAGCAGCCCCCGTTATAGCAATCAGCCC. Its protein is CASSPRYSNQP. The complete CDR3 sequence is CASSPRYSNQPQHF.

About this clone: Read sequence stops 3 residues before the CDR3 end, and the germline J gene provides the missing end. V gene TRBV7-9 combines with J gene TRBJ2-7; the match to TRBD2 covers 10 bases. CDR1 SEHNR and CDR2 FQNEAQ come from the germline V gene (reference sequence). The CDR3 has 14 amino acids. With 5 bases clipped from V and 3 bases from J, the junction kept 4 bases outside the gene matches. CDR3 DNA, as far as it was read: TGTGCCAGCAGCCTTACTAGCGGGGACTACGAG. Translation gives CASSLTSGDYE. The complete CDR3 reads CASSLTSGDYEQYF. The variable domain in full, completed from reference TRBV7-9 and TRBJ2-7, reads DTGVSQNPRHKITKRGQNVTFRCDPISEHNRLYWYRQTLGQGPEFLTYFQNEAQLEKSRLLSDRFSAERPKGSFSTLEIQRTEQGDSAMYLCASSLTSGDYEQYFGPGTRLTVT.

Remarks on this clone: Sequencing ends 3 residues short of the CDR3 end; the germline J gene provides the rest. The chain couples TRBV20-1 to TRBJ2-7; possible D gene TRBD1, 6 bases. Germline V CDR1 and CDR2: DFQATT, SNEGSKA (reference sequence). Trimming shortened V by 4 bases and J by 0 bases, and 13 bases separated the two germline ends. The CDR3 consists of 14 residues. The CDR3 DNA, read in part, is TGCAGTGCTACTCGGGACAAGAACTCCTACGAG. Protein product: CSATRDKNSYE. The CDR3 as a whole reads CSATRDKNSYEQYF.